This entry lists 7 T cell receptor beta chains sequenced from one sample in a study of cytomegalovirus exposure and HLA in healthy donors. The study ran its PCR with 60 Vbeta and 13 Jbeta primers. Some clones are missing from TCRdb's copy, which holds only in-frame ones; the method was immunoSEQ multiplex PCR. Of some 130,000 clones listed, 60% to 80% are singletons. Sequenced material: PBMCs. These receptors came from a male donor in good health and CMV-seronegative.

This clone was counted a few times. V and J are TRBV9 and TRBJ1-1; a weak D match, TRBD1 (5 bases). The CDR3 covers 13 residues. The V end lost 0 bases, the J end lost 9 bases, and 12 bases lay between the germline ends. Germline CDR1 is SGDLS and CDR2 is YYNGEE. Here the CDR3 reads CASSVGGGGQAFF. CDR3 sequence (DNA): TGTGCCAGCAGCGTAGGGGGCGGAGGGCAAGCTTTCTTT.

V usage is TRBV25-1 and J usage is TRBJ2-2; weak D call: TRBD2 (5 bases). The CDR3 totals 15 residues. Germline V gene lookup returns CDR1 MGHDK and CDR2 SYGVNS. Trimming took off 2 bases at V and 7 bases at J, with 14 bases between the two ends. CDR3 in amino acids: CASSEGVGEIGELFF. In DNA, the CDR3 is TGTGCCAGCAGTGAAGGTGTGGGAGAGATCGGGGAGCTGTTTTTT.

The chain joins TRBV7-9 to TRBJ1-1, with 9 bases fitting TRBD1. Germline-derived CDR1 and CDR2 are SEHNR and FQNEAQ (reference sequence). The J segment lost 4 bases and the V segment lost 3 bases, leaving 6 bases of the junction unmatched. The CDR3 extends over 15 amino acids. CDR3 sequence: CASSFVQGAFTEAFF. In DNA form, the CDR3 reads TGTGCCAGCAGCTTTGTACAGGGGGCGTTCACTGAAGCTTTCTTT.

V and J are TRBV9 and TRBJ2-7; TRBD2 agrees at 9 bases. The V segment lost 0 bases and the J segment 5 bases; nucleotides outside the gene matches: 9. This CDR3 is built from 16 residues. The germline gives CDR1 SGDLS, CDR2 YYNGEE. CDR3: CASSVASLAGSNEQYF. CDR3 sequence (DNA): TGTGCCAGCAGCGTAGCTTCCCTAGCGGGGAGCAACGAGCAGTACTTC.

The V call is TRBV27, the J call TRBJ2-7; 9 nucleotides align to TRBD1. Germline V gene lookup returns CDR1 MNHEY and CDR2 SMNVEV (reference sequence). The CDR3 runs 15 residues. Trimming took 7 bases from V and 2 from J; bases not matched to a gene: 9. In nucleotides, the CDR3 is TGTGCCAGCACTCCGGGACAGGGTATCCCCTACGAGCAGTACTTC. This gives the protein CASTPGQGIPYEQYF.

J is TRBJ2-7 and V is TRBV11-2; possible D gene TRBD1, 6 bases. The CDR3 totals 15 residues. V was shortened by 7 bases and J by 5 bases, with 21 bases between the two germline ends. From germline, CDR1 is SGHAT and CDR2 FQNNGV. The CDR3 spells CASNPKIRGRHEQYF. CDR3 bases: TGTGCCAGCAACCCCAAGATCAGGGGAAGGCACGAGCAGTACTTC. Based on the CDR3 plus reference TRBV11-2 and TRBJ2-7, the full variable domain is EAGVAQSPRYKIIEKRQSVAFWCNPISGHATLYWYQQILGQGPKLLIQFQNNGVVDDSQLPKDRFSAERLKGVDSTLKIQPAKLEDSAVYLCASNPKIRGRHEQYFGPGTRLTVT.

The V gene is TRBV27, the J gene TRBJ1-3; tentatively, D is TRBD1 (5 bases). This CDR3 region has 15 residues. Germline lookup yields CDR1 MNHEY and CDR2 SMNVEV (reference sequence). Trimming stripped 8 bases from V and 4 bases from J, with 18 bases between. DNA of the CDR3: TGTGCCAGCGGACCCGCAGGGTCGTCCGGAAACACCATATATTTT. It specifies CASGPAGSSGNTIYF.